This is a list of T cell receptor beta chains from one sample in a study of cytomegalovirus exposure and HLA in healthy donors. The method was immunoSEQ multiplex PCR; TCRdb's version includes in-frame clones alone and lacks a portion of them. The sample records 90,000 to 120,000 clones, over 65% being singletons. Sequencing was done on a sample of PBMCs. Receptor source: a woman between 40 and 50 years old in good health and CMV-seropositive. The CDR3 runs from the conserved cysteine through the conserved F or W. Each record gives: clone size, J gene, D gene, V gene, CDR3 protein, CDR3 DNA. A D gene is named only where the DNA matches it firmly. Some rows mark clone size as missing; the rest say once, few, many or name a class of expanded clone.

. | TRBJ1-1 | . | TRBV2 | CASQRQKDTEAFF | TGTGCCAGCCAGCGACAGAAAGACACTGAAGCTTTCTTT
. | TRBJ2-7 | . | TRBV7-2 | CASSLGRSEQYF | TGTGCCAGCAGCTTAGGAAGGAGCGAGCAGTACTTC
. | TRBJ1-6 | TRBD1 | TRBV2 | CASRAGTGFSPLHF | TGTGCCAGCAGGGCCGGGACAGGGTTCTCACCCCTCCACTTT
. | TRBJ2-5 | . | TRBV7-3 | CASSLTAGKETQYF | TGTGCCAGCAGCCTAACGGCGGGCAAAGAGACCCAGTACTTC
. | TRBJ1-6 | . | TRBV7-6 | CASSLRNSNSPLHF | TGTGCCAGCAGCCTCAGGAACTCCAATTCACCCCTCCACTTT
. | TRBJ1-2 | . | TRBV4-1 | CASSQMAQGLNYGYTF | TGCGCCAGCAGCCAGATGGCCCAGGGGTTGAACTATGGCTACACCTTC
few | TRBJ2-5 | . | TRBV5-1 | CASSVTPAETQYF | TGCGCCAGCAGCGTGACACCGGCGGAGACCCAGTACTTC
. | TRBJ1-4 | TRBD1 | TRBV2 | CASNRDRGHEKLFF | TGTGCCAGCAACCGGGACAGGGGGCATGAAAAACTGTTTTTT
. | TRBJ2-1 | TRBD1 | TRBV5-1 | CASKGQGSEFF | TGCGCCAGCAAAGGACAGGGTTCGGAGTTCTTC
. | TRBJ1-5 | . | TRBV5-1 | CASSLMRRGGNQPQHF | TGCGCCAGCAGCTTGATGCGCAGGGGTGGCAATCAGCCCCAGCATTTT
few | TRBJ1-5 | . | TRBV25-1 | CASSETGLDQPQHF | TGTGCCAGCAGTGAAACAGGGTTGGATCAGCCCCAGCATTTT
. | TRBJ2-5 | TRBD2 | TRBV27 | CASRLGGAVQTQYF | TGTGCCAGCAGACTCGGGGGGGCGGTACAGACCCAGTACTTC
few | TRBJ1-5 | . | TRBV6-1 | CASSEAQGSGQPQHF | TGTGCCAGCAGTGAAGCGCAGGGATCGGGCCAGCCCCAGCATTTT
. | TRBJ1-5 | TRBD1 | TRBV5-4 | CASSLSGTGNQPQHF | TGTGCCAGCAGCTTATCCGGGACAGGAAATCAGCCCCAGCATTTT
. | TRBJ2-7 | . | TRBV5-5 | CASSSQSGYEQYF | TGTGCCAGCAGCTCCCAATCGGGATACGAGCAGTACTTC
. | TRBJ1-5 | . | TRBV5-1 | CASSAGVGNQPQHF | TGCGCCAGCAGCGCAGGGGTTGGCAATCAGCCCCAGCATTTT
. | TRBJ2-7 | TRBD1 | TRBV27 | CVTATVGQPYEQYF | TGTGTCACCGCGACGGTGGGACAGCCCTACGAGCAGTACTTC
. | TRBJ2-2 | . | TRBV9 | CASSPHGGASSTGELFF | TGTGCCAGCAGCCCCCATGGGGGGGCTTCGAGCACCGGGGAGCTGTTTTTT
. | TRBJ2-2 | TRBD1 | TRBV4-3 | CASSREPPGQGNGELFF | TGCGCCAGCAGCCGGGAGCCCCCGGGACAGGGTAACGGGGAGCTGTTTTTT
few | TRBJ1-4 | . | TRBV30 | CAWSVSGVRGKLFF | TGTGCCTGGAGTGTATCCGGGGTTCGCGGAAAACTGTTTTTT
. | TRBJ1-5 | TRBD1 | TRBV30 | CALLIGQGPQPQHF | TGTGCCTTACTAATCGGACAGGGCCCTCAGCCCCAGCATTTT
few | TRBJ1-1 | . | TRBV10-3 | CAISGRDTEAFF | TGTGCCATCAGTGGTCGGGACACTGAAGCTTTCTTT
. | TRBJ1-6 | TRBD1 | TRBV2 | CATQDRALSPLHF | TGTGCCACCCAGGACAGGGCTCTCTCACCCCTCCACTTT
. | TRBJ1-5 | . | TRBV5-1 | CASSSTTGSKEPQHF | TGCGCCAGCAGCTCTACGACAGGCTCCAAGGAGCCCCAGCATTTT
. | TRBJ1-1 | TRBD1 | TRBV6-6 | CASRGTGGPGTEAFF | TGTGCCAGCAGGGGGACAGGGGGCCCGGGCACTGAAGCTTTCTTT
. | TRBJ1-2 | . | TRBV5-4 | CASSRSQRFGYTF | TGTGCCAGCAGCCGTTCTCAGAGGTTTGGCTACACCTTC
. | TRBJ1-6 | TRBD1 | TRBV30 | CAWSVRTGVNSPLYF | TGTGCCTGGAGTGTACGGACAGGAGTTAATTCACCCCTCTACTTT
. | TRBJ1-2 | . | TRBV5-4 | CASSKVGQAAYGYTF | TGTGCCAGCAGCAAAGTGGGACAAGCTGCCTATGGCTACACCTTC
. | TRBJ2-2 | TRBD2 | TRBV10-3 | CAISQLAGGQTGELFF | TGTGCCATCAGTCAATTAGCGGGGGGCCAAACCGGGGAGCTGTTTTTT
. | TRBJ2-7 | . | TRBV4-1 | CASSQDKALGPYEQYF | TGCGCCAGCAGCCAAGATAAAGCGTTGGGGCCCTACGAGCAGTACTTC
. | TRBJ1-4 | TRBD1 | TRBV6-1 | CASSGPGQGWEKLFF | TGTGCCAGCAGTGGGCCGGGACAGGGATGGGAAAAACTGTTTTTT
. | TRBJ1-6 | . | TRBV27 | CASSLEWGGSPLHF | TGTGCCAGCAGCCTGGAATGGGGGGGTTCACCCCTCCACTTT
once | TRBJ2-3 | . | TRBV29-1 | CSVEIGGTDTQYF | TGCAGCGTTGAAATAGGGGGCACAGATACGCAGTATTTT
. | TRBJ2-3 | TRBD2 | TRBV10-3 | CAISERGGGTDTQYF | TGTGCCATCAGTGAGAGGGGAGGGGGCACAGATACGCAGTATTTT
. | TRBJ2-1 | . | TRBV5-8 | CASSLAGTPNEQFF | TGTGCCAGCAGCTTGGCCGGGACACCCAATGAGCAGTTCTTC
once | TRBJ2-5 | TRBD2 | TRBV7-9 | CASSPSRAGGPETQYF | TGTGCCAGCAGCCCCAGCCGAGCGGGGGGCCCAGAGACCCAGTACTTC
. | TRBJ1-6 | TRBD1 | TRBV7-2 | CASSARDSYNSPLHF | TGTGCCAGCAGCGCCCGGGACAGCTATAATTCACCCCTCCACTTT
. | TRBJ1-6 | . | TRBV27 | CASSLLAGVRSSYNSPLHF | TGTGCCAGCAGTTTATTGGCCGGAGTCAGAAGCTCCTATAATTCACCCCTCCACTTT
few | TRBJ1-6 | . | TRBV6-1 | CASSEGSSYNSPLHF | TGTGCCAGCAGCGAAGGGAGCTCCTATAATTCACCCCTCCACTTT